Each of the 9 T cell receptor beta chains below was sequenced from the same sample in a study of shared clonotypes between healthy human individuals. The repertoire was sequenced with immunoSEQ multiplex PCR; TCRdb's copy has only in-frame clones and lacks some. The sample lists millions of clones; more than 80% were seen once. Sequencing was performed on naive CD4+ T cells sorted from blood. As for subset: CD45RA+ positively selected. The receptors here all came from a man between 18 and 29 years old in good health.

CDR3 DNA: TGTGCCAGCAGCGTAGCTCTAGGACAGAACTATGGCTACACCTTC. Translating it yields CASSVALGQNYGYTF. V and J are TRBV9 and TRBJ1-2; D is perhaps TRBD1 (6 bases). Germline values: CDR1 SGDLS, CDR2 YYNGEE. Trimming left V 0 bases short and J 2 bases short, with 11 bases between. The CDR3 covers 15 residues.

V and J are TRBV29-1 and TRBJ1-1; D gene unclear. Trimming removed 2 bases at V and 2 bases at J, with 9 bases between. Germline CDR1 reads SQVTM; CDR2 reads ANQGSEA. The CDR3 is 13 amino acids. CDR3 sequence: CSVERVGNTEAFF. CDR3 coding DNA: TGCAGCGTTGAAAGAGTAGGAAACACTGAAGCTTTCTTT.

The rearrangement links TRBV28 to TRBJ2-3; 11 positions agree with TRBD2. The CDR3 sequence is 16 residues long. After removal of 5 bases from V and 2 bases from J, the junction contained 6 bases not matched to a gene. From germline, CDR1 is MDHEN and CDR2 SYDVKM. The CDR3 here is CASSLPTSGDTDTQYF. DNA of the CDR3: TGTGCCAGCAGTCTCCCGACTAGCGGGGACACAGATACGCAGTATTTT.

The genes are TRBV6-1 and TRBJ2-4; D may correspond to TRBD1 or TRBD2 (5 bases each). V lost 6 bases, J lost 5 bases, and 8 bases lay in between. The CDR3 loop spans 12 amino acids. The germline V gene encodes CDR1 MNHNS and CDR2 SASEGT. The CDR3 DNA reads as TGTGCCAGCAGGACAGCGGAAAACATTCAGTACTTC. Its protein product is CASRTAENIQYF.

This sequence joins TRBV6-5 and TRBJ2-5; tentatively, D is TRBD2 (5 bases). Germline V gene data show CDR1 as MNHEY and CDR2 as SVGAGI. CDR3 length: 15 amino acids. Trimming took 2 bases from V and 1 from J, leaving 11 bases between them. DNA of the CDR3: TGTGCCAGCAGTTACGAGGGCCGGACCCAAGAGACCCAGTACTTC. This encodes CASSYEGRTQETQYF.

CDR3 residues: CASSAPKGAGLGGNTIYF. CDR3 coding DNA: TGTGCCAGCAGTGCGCCAAAGGGGGCAGGGTTGGGTGGAAACACCATATATTTT. The chain employs TRBV6-1 and TRBJ1-3; the match to TRBD1 covers 7 bases. After removal of 4 bases from V and 3 bases from J, the junction contained 15 bases not matched to a gene. Germline V lookup: CDR1 MNHNS, CDR2 SASEGT. The CDR3 runs 18 residues.

This chain uses TRBV27 with TRBJ2-6; possibly TRBD1 for D (5 bases). The CDR3 has 15 amino acids. Trimming pared 6 bases from V and 1 base from J, leaving 10 bases between. Germline loops: CDR1 MNHEY, CDR2 SMNVEV (reference sequence). This chain's CDR3 is CASRGLGSGANVLTF. The DNA of the CDR3 is TGTGCCAGCAGGGGGCTCGGGTCTGGGGCCAACGTCCTGACTTTC. The full variable domain, completed using reference TRBV27 and TRBJ2-6, is EAQVTQNPRYLITVTGKKLTVTCSQNMNHEYMSWYRQDPGLGLRQIYYSMNVEVTDKGDVPEGYKVSRKEKRNFPLILESPSPNQTSLYFCASRGLGSGANVLTFGAGSRLTVL.

The chain joins TRBV27 to TRBJ2-1, with TRBD1 identical over 10 bases. This CDR3 has 15 amino acids. The ends lost 3 bases at V and 5 bases at J; junction bases unmatched: 4. Looked up from germline, CDR1 is MNHEY and CDR2 is SMNVEV (reference sequence). The CDR3 sequence is CASSFRDRGHNEQFF. CDR3 coding DNA: TGTGCCAGCAGTTTCCGGGACAGGGGTCACAATGAGCAGTTCTTC.

This clone was seen a single time. The chain links TRBV30 to TRBJ2-2; 9 bases are shared with TRBD1. In germline, CDR1 is GTSNPN, CDR2 SVGIG (reference sequence). CDR3 size: 14 residues. V shed 6 bases and J 1 base; nucleotides not matched to a gene: 3. CDR3 DNA: TGTGCCTGTATGACAGGGGGGAACACCGGGGAGCTGTTTTTT. Protein: CACMTGGNTGELFF.